A single TCR beta chain is shown here with its context. What it binds is unknown. Vbeta (60) and Jbeta (13) primers were used in the PCR. The assay was immunoSEQ multiplex PCR, and TCRdb's table has in-frame clones only and misses some. The sample lists fewer than 100,000 clones; over 60% were seen once. This entry belongs to a study of cytomegalovirus exposure and HLA in healthy donors. The ends lost 1 base at V and 2 bases at J; junction bases unmatched: 10. Germline CDR1 and CDR2: KGHSY and FQNENV. The CDR3 has 20 amino acids. General study points: In a later analysis, V- and J-gene trimming of beta chains associated with a DCLRE1C missense variant, replicated independently. When presence/absence was analysed, sequencing depth was taken to be roughly uniform across donors.

This sequence joins TRBV16 and TRBJ2-3, with TRBD2 matching over 15 bases. Sequencing was done on a sample of PBMCs. This clonotype originated in a female donor in good health and CMV-seronegative. The chain's CDR3 is CASSQFPAGLAGGNTDTQYF. As DNA, the CDR3 is TGTGCCAGCAGCCAATTCCCCGCTGGACTAGCGGGAGGGAACACAGATACGCAGTATTTT.